Below, one TCR beta chain is given with its context. Antigen: not known. V lost 5 bases, J lost 4 bases, and 8 bases stayed unmatched. The CDR3 runs to 14 residues. Germline V gene lookup returns CDR1 SGHTA and CDR2 FQGNSA. This entry is derived from a study of OX40 agonist ivuxolimab in advanced cancers. Across the whole study: Of mixed ages from about 20 to 80 and averaging 60 years, the group was over 80% male. Prior checkpoint blockade (anti-PD-1, anti-PD-L1 or anti-CTLA-4) was permitted; roughly 40% had it.

Profiled with immunoSEQ multiplex PCR; TCRdb holds only in-frame clones, not every one. In the table there are 100,000 to 150,000 clones, around 92% of which are singletons. The study, taken as a whole, reports: Clones of CD4+ and CD8+ blood T cells grew by week 6 at doses of 0.1 to 3.0 mg/kg. Mean expanded clone counts were higher in CD8+ than CD4+ T cells.

The chain uses TRBV7-2 and TRBJ2-7, with 7 bases identical to TRBD1. This TCR came from an adult with an advanced solid tumor such as melanoma, head and neck, liver or kidney cancer. Here the sequenced sample was CD4+ or CD8+ T cells sorted from blood, taken in a trial of the OX40 agonist ivuxolimab. The CDR3 DNA reads as TGTGCCAGCAGCCTTTCGACAGGGAAGTACGAGCAGTACTTC. Its translation is CASSLSTGKYEQYF. Full variable domain (rest looked up from reference TRBV7-2 and TRBJ2-7): GAGVSQSPSNKVTEKGKDVELRCDPISGHTALYWYRQSLGQGLEFLIYFQGNSAPDKSGLPSDRFSAERTGGSVSTLTIQRTQQEDSAVYLCASSLSTGKYEQYFGPGTRLTVT.